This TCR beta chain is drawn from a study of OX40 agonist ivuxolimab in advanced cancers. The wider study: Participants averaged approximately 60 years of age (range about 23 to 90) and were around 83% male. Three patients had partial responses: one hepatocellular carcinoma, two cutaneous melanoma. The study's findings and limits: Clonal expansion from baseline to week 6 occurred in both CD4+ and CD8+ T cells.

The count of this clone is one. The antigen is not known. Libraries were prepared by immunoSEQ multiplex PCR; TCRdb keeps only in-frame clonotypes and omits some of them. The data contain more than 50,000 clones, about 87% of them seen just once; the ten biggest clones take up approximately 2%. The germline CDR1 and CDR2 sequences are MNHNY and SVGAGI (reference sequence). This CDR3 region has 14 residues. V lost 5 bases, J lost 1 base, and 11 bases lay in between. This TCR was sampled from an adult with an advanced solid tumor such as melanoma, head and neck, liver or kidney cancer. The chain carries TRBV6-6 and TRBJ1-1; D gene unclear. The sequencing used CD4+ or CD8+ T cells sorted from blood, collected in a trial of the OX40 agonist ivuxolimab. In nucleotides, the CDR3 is TGTGCCAGCAGTGACCACGAAACGAACACTGAAGCTTTCTTT. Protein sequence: CASSDHETNTEAFF.